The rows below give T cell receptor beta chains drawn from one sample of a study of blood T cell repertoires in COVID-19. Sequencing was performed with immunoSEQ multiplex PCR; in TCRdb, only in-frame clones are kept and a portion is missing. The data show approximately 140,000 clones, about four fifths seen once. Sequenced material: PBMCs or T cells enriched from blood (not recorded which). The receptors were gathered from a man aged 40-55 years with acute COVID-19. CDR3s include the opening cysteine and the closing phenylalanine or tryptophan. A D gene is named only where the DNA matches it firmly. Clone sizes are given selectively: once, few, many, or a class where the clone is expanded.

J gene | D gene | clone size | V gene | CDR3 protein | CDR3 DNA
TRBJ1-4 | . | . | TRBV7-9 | CASSFVQDNEKLFF | TGTGCCAGCAGCTTTGTACAGGATAATGAAAAACTGTTTTTT
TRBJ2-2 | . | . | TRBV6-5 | CASNLDSTGELFF | TGTGCCAGTAACCTGGACAGTACCGGGGAGCTGTTTTTT
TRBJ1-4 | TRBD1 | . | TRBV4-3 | CASSLDRGNEKLFF | TGCGCCAGCAGCCTTGACAGGGGAAATGAAAAACTGTTTTTT
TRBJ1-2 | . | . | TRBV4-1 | CASSQQGSNYGYTF | TGCGCCAGCAGCCAACAGGGGTCTAACTATGGCTACACCTTC
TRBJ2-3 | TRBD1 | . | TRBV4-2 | CASSPKGPLTGTDTQYF | TGTGCCAGCAGCCCAAAGGGGCCCTTGACAGGGACAGATACGCAGTATTTT
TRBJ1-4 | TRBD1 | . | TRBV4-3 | CASSQFIDTGEWYEKLFF | TGCGCCAGCAGCCAATTTATCGACACAGGGGAATGGTATGAAAAACTGTTTTTT
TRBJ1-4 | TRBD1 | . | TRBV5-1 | CASRLNTGDVEKLFF | TGCGCCAGCAGACTCAACACAGGGGACGTTGAAAAACTGTTTTTT
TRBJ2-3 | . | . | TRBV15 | CATSLGQQTQYF | TGTGCCACCAGCCTGGGACAACAAACGCAGTATTTT
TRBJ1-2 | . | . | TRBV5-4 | CASSFGQSFYGYTF | TGTGCCAGCAGCTTCGGACAGAGCTTCTATGGCTACACCTTC
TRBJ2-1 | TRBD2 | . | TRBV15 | CATSRPLGLAGVSSYNEQFF | TGTGCCACCAGCAGACCGCTCGGACTAGCGGGAGTTTCCTCCTACAATGAGCAGTTCTTC
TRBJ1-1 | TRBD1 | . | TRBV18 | CASSYAKGSGQGAEAFF | TGTGCCAGCTCGTACGCGAAAGGGTCAGGACAGGGCGCTGAAGCTTTCTTT
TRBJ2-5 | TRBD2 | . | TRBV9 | CASSVDTSGGETQYF | TGTGCCAGCAGCGTAGATACTAGCGGGGGGGAGACCCAGTACTTC
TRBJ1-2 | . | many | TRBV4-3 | CASSQARGRYGYTF | TGCGCCAGCAGCCAAGCCAGAGGGCGCTATGGCTACACCTTC
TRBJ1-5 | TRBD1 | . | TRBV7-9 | CASSYTGQFNQPQHF | TGTGCCAGCAGCTACACGGGACAGTTCAATCAGCCCCAGCATTTT
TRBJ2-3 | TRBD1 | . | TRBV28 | CASRNGQGARWDTQYF | TGTGCCAGCAGGAATGGACAGGGGGCGCGGTGGGATACGCAGTATTTT
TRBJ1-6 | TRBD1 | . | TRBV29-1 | CSVATGDVGSPLHF | TGCAGCGTTGCCACAGGGGATGTAGGTTCACCCCTCCACTTT
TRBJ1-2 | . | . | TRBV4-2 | CASSQVDVGAGDHFNYGYTF | TGTGCCAGCAGCCAAGTTGACGTAGGGGCAGGGGATCATTTTAACTATGGCTACACCTTC
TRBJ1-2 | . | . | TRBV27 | CASSPRFGDYGYTF | TGTGCCAGCAGTCCCCGTTTCGGGGACTATGGCTACACCTTC
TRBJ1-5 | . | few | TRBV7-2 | CASSLIRDNQPQHF | TGTGCCAGCAGCTTAATCAGGGACAATCAGCCCCAGCATTTT
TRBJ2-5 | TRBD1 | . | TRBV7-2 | CASSLDAGQAQETQYF | TGTGCCAGCAGCTTAGACGCGGGACAGGCCCAAGAGACCCAGTACTTC
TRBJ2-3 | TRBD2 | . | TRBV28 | CASSPLGSGSTDTQYF | TGTGCCAGCAGTCCCCTAGGTAGCGGGAGTACAGATACGCAGTATTTT
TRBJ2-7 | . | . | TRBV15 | CATSRDGVSSYEQYF | TGTGCCACCAGCAGAGACGGGGTGAGCTCCTACGAGCAGTACTTC
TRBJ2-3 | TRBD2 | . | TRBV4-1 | CASSQGGRSDTQYF | TGCGCCAGCAGCCAGGGCGGGAGATCAGATACGCAGTATTTT
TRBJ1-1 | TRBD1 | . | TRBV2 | CASSGGTGTNTEAFF | TGTGCCAGCAGTGGCGGGACAGGGACTAACACTGAAGCTTTCTTT
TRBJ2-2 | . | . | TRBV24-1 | CATSKGGTGELFF | TGTGCCACCAGTAAGGGAGGCACCGGGGAGCTGTTTTTT